These 30 T cell receptor beta chains were sequenced from one sample in a study of cytomegalovirus exposure and HLA in healthy donors. The PCR used 60 Vbeta and 13 Jbeta primers. Profiling relied on immunoSEQ multiplex PCR, and the TCRdb table lists in-frame clones only, not all of them. The sample yields 160,000 or so clones, over 75% seen once. Sample: PBMCs. These TCRs come from a man aged 45 to 65 in good health and CMV-seropositive.

V gene TRBV29-1 combines with J gene TRBJ2-7; D might be TRBD2 (6 bases). V was cut by 4 bases and J by 4 bases, with 17 bases left in between. CDR3 length: 14 residues. Germline V gene sequence: CDR1 SQVTM, CDR2 ANQGSEA. Here the CDR3 reads CSVVGREIEYEQYF. The DNA of the CDR3 is TGCAGCGTTGTAGGTCGGGAGATCGAGTACGAGCAGTACTTC.

This clone was counted a single time. The genes are TRBV28 and TRBJ1-1; D unresolved. The V end lost 4 bases, the J end lost 0 bases, and 3 bases lay between the germline ends. Germline V gene lookup returns CDR1 MDHEN and CDR2 SYDVKM. This CDR3 has 12 amino acids. CDR3 loop: CASSSVNTEAFF. DNA of the CDR3: TGTGCCAGCAGTTCGGTGAACACTGAAGCTTTCTTT.

This clone was counted a few times. CDR3: CASSFSLSTDTQYF. CDR3 DNA sequence: TGCGCCAGCAGCTTCAGTCTGAGCACAGATACGCAGTATTTT. The chain employs TRBV5-1 and TRBJ2-3, with unresolved D. Trimming took off 2 bases at V and 0 bases at J, with 7 bases between the two ends. Looked up from germline, CDR1 is SGHRS and CDR2 is YFSETQ. The CDR3 extends over 14 amino acids.

The V and J genes are TRBV9 and TRBJ1-1; D ambiguous. Per germline, CDR1 SGDLS and CDR2 YYNGEE. This CDR3 spans 14 amino acids. The V end was cut by 4 bases, the J end by 4 bases, with 14 bases between. The CDR3 loop is CASSPYPRSTEAFF. DNA for the CDR3: TGTGCCAGCAGCCCCTACCCGCGGAGCACTGAAGCTTTCTTT. Supplemented by reference TRBV9 and TRBJ1-1, the full variable domain reads DSGVTQTPKHLITATGQRVTLRCSPRSGDLSVYWYQQSLDQGLQFLIQYYNGEERAKGNILERFSAQQFPDLHSELNLSSLELGDSALYFCASSPYPRSTEAFFGQGTRLTVV.

This chain connects TRBV28 to TRBJ1-2, with 8 nucleotides matching TRBD1. Germline V gene data show CDR1 as MDHEN and CDR2 as SYDVKM. The CDR3 has 13 amino acids. The V gene end was trimmed by 7 bases and the J gene end by 3 bases; junction bases not matched to a gene: 4. CDR3 loop: CASKVTGDYGYTF. CDR3 sequence (DNA): TGTGCCAGCAAAGTGACAGGGGACTATGGCTACACCTTC.

Written as DNA, the CDR3 is TGTGCCAGCAGCCCCACCGGGACTAGTTCCTTCTTC. Amino acids: CASSPTGTSSFF. The chain combines TRBV27 with TRBJ2-1, with 8 bases identical to TRBD2. The junction had 11 bases not matched to a gene; V was cut back by 6 bases and J by 16 bases. CDR1 MNHEY and CDR2 SMNVEV come from the germline V gene (reference sequence). This CDR3 comprises 12 residues.

The rearrangement uses TRBV5-4 and TRBJ2-5; maybe TRBD1 (6 bases). The CDR3 has 15 amino acids. V shed 4 bases and J shed 4 bases, with 17 bases lying between them. Per the germline V gene, CDR1 is SGHNT and CDR2 is YYREEE (reference sequence). CDR3 sequence: CASSLGRVTGETQYF. CDR3 in DNA: TGTGCCAGCAGCCTTGGACGGGTGACAGGAGAGACCCAGTACTTC.

This chain uses TRBV7-9 with TRBJ2-2, with unresolved D. Trimming removed 5 bases at V and 5 bases at J, with 9 bases between. CDR3 length: 13 residues. Germline V lookup: CDR1 SEHNR, CDR2 FQNEAQ (reference sequence). The CDR3 nucleotides are TGTGCCAGCAGCCCCCGGCGGACCGGGGAGCTGTTTTTT. Its protein is CASSPRRTGELFF.

The rearrangement links TRBV18 to TRBJ1-5; 8 bases map to TRBD1. This CDR3 region has 14 residues. Germline values: CDR1 KGHSH, CDR2 LQKENI. V lost 4 bases to trimming and J lost 4 bases; unmatched junction nucleotides: 3. CDR3 amino acids: CASSRGQGNQPQHF. For the CDR3, the DNA is TGTGCCAGCTCACGCGGACAGGGAAATCAGCCCCAGCATTTT.

J is TRBJ2-2 and V is TRBV9; 8 bases map to TRBD2. The CDR3 loop spans 17 amino acids. V dropped 5 bases and J dropped 8; count of bases not matched to a gene: 17. Germline CDR1 SGDLS, CDR2 YYNGEE. CDR3 region: CASSRGRLAIVSGELFF. The CDR3 bases are TGTGCCAGCAGTCGTGGCCGACTAGCGATAGTGAGTGGGGAGCTGTTTTTT.

As DNA, the CDR3 is TGTGCCTGGAGTCTAAAAGGGGGAGAGACCCAGTACTTC. Protein product: CAWSLKGGETQYF. The chain couples TRBV30 to TRBJ2-5, with a tentative D call TRBD1 (6 bases). CDR1 is GTSNPN and CDR2 is SVGIG in the germline V gene (reference sequence). This CDR3 region has 13 residues. Trimming removed 2 bases from V and 4 bases from J, with 11 bases in between. Full variable domain (rest looked up from reference TRBV30 and TRBJ2-5): SQTIHQWPATLVQPVGSPLSLECTVEGTSNPNLYWYRQAAGRGLQLLFYSVGIGQISSEVPQNLSASRPQDRQFILSSKKLLLSDSGFYLCAWSLKGGETQYFGPGTRLLVL.

The chain joins TRBV21-1 to TRBJ2-5; TRBD1, as called in the table, went unchecked against the DNA. TRBV21-1 is assigned pseudogene status. The length of the CDR3 is 14 residues. The CDR3 region has the DNA TGTGCCAGCAGCAAGGCAGGGGGGCGGGAGACCCAGTACTTC. The encoded protein is CASSKAGGRETQYF.

This rearrangement joins TRBV6-5 to TRBJ2-2; D possibly corresponds to TRBD2 (6 bases). V gave up 4 bases and J gave up 1 base, with 10 bases separating them. The V gene's germline CDR1 is MNHEY and CDR2 SVGAGI. The CDR3 is 15 amino acids. The CDR3 DNA follows: TGTGCCAGCAGTTTTAAGGGACTGAACACCGGGGAGCTGTTTTTT. Its protein product is CASSFKGLNTGELFF.

The CDR3 nucleotides are TGTGCCAGCAGTTCCCAGGGGGCATCAGATACGCAGTATTTT. This gives the protein CASSSQGASDTQYF. The chain is built from TRBV6-5 and TRBJ2-3; 8 nucleotides match TRBD1. Looked up from germline, CDR1 is MNHEY and CDR2 is SVGAGI. The CDR3 totals 14 residues. Trimming removed 4 bases from V and 4 bases from J; junction bases left unmatched: 4.

The V gene is TRBV29-1, the J gene TRBJ1-2; 9 bases are a match to TRBD1. V dropped 4 bases and J dropped 2; count of bases not matched to a gene: 2. The CDR3 runs to 13 residues. The germline V gene encodes CDR1 SQVTM and CDR2 ANQGSEA. The CDR3 DNA reads TGCAGCGTTGGGACAGGGGAAAACTATGGCTACACCTTC. It codes for CSVGTGENYGYTF.

This clone has a single count. This rearrangement joins TRBV7-9 to TRBJ2-2; 13 bases agree with TRBD2. CDR3 length: 17 residues. Germline loops: CDR1 SEHNR, CDR2 FQNEAQ (reference sequence). V trimming: 5 bases; J trimming: 0 bases; junction bases outside the gene matches: 3. The CDR3 DNA is TGTGCCAGCAGCCGACTAGCGGGAGGCACGAACACCGGGGAGCTGTTTTTT. Amino acid sequence: CASSRLAGGTNTGELFF.

The chain couples TRBV28 to TRBJ1-4; 11 nucleotides align to TRBD1. Germline CDR1 and CDR2: MDHEN and SYDVKM. The J segment lost 5 bases and the V segment lost 5 bases, leaving 4 bases of the junction unmatched. This CDR3 has 15 amino acids. The CDR3 sequence is CASSPRTGGNEKLFF. In nucleotides, the CDR3 is TGTGCCAGCAGTCCCCGGACAGGGGGCAATGAAAAACTGTTTTTT.

This chain's CDR3 is CASSVEGVGTDTQYF. The CDR3 DNA reads TGTGCCAGCAGCGTCGAGGGGGTTGGCACAGATACGCAGTATTTT. The V gene is TRBV9, the J gene TRBJ2-3; D might be TRBD1 (6 bases). CDR1 is SGDLS, CDR2 YYNGEE, per germline. The V and J ends lost 2 bases and 1 base respectively, with 11 bases between them. This CDR3 contains 15 residues.

There are a few counts of this clone. The chain has TRBV6-6 and TRBJ1-2; D ambiguous. The V gene lost 2 bases and the J gene lost 6 bases, with 13 bases spanning the gap. Germline V gives CDR1 MNHNY, CDR2 SVGAGI (reference sequence). The length of the CDR3 is 14 residues. The CDR3 region is CASSYGPRRDGYTF. The CDR3 DNA follows: TGTGCCAGCAGTTACGGACCGCGGAGGGATGGCTACACCTTC.

The chain is built from TRBV19 and TRBJ1-2; weak D call: TRBD1 (6 bases). Germline V CDR1 and CDR2: LNHDA, SQIVND (reference sequence). The CDR3 sequence is 13 residues long. Trimming stripped 0 bases from V and 7 bases from J, with 9 bases between. The CDR3 DNA is TGTGCCAGTAGTATAGATCCAGGGGCTGGCTACACCTTC. Encoded protein: CASSIDPGAGYTF.

This clone has more than one count but fewer than ten. This chain uses TRBV7-6 with TRBJ2-1; a possible D gene is TRBD2 (5 bases). CDR1 and CDR2 (germline): SGHVS, FNYEAQ. Between the trimmed V and J ends, which lost 1 base and 1 base, there was a span of 5 bases. The CDR3 is 14 residues long. The CDR3 DNA follows: TGTGCCAGCAGCTTAGGAGGGTCCTACAATGAGCAGTTCTTC. This encodes CASSLGGSYNEQFF. The whole variable domain, filled in from reference TRBV7-6 and TRBJ2-1, reads GAGVSQSPRYKVTKRGQDVALRCDPISGHVSLYWYRQALGQGPEFLTYFNYEAQQDKSGLPNDRFSAERPEGSISTLTIQRTEQRDSAMYRCASSLGGSYNEQFFGPGTRLTVL.

The chain couples TRBV6-5 to TRBJ1-1; D is undetermined. CDR1 is MNHEY, CDR2 SVGAGI, per germline. V gave up 5 bases and J gave up 3 bases, with 13 bases separating them. The CDR3 extends over 14 amino acids. Here the CDR3 reads CASSSREVDTEAFF. In DNA, the CDR3 is TGTGCCAGCAGTAGCCGCGAGGTTGACACTGAAGCTTTCTTT.

This chain connects TRBV4-1 to TRBJ2-5; D is unclear. The CDR3 loop spans 13 amino acids. Trimming took 1 base from V and 5 from J, leaving 8 bases between them. The germline gives CDR1 MGHRA, CDR2 YSYEKL. DNA of the CDR3: TGCGCCAGCAGCCAAGTTTACGCGGAGACCCAGTACTTC. It translates to CASSQVYAETQYF.

V usage is TRBV4-1 and J usage is TRBJ2-2; a possible D gene is TRBD2 (7 bases). V was trimmed by 1 base and J by 6 bases, leaving 12 bases between them. Germline V CDR1 and CDR2: MGHRA, YSYEKL. This CDR3 comprises 15 residues. The CDR3 protein is CASSQAQGGAGELFF. In nucleotides, the CDR3 is TGCGCCAGCAGCCAAGCCCAAGGGGGGGCCGGGGAGCTGTTTTTT.

This clone appeared a few times. The gene calls are TRBV2 and TRBJ2-2, with a weak D call TRBD1 (5 bases). Germline V lookup: CDR1 SNHLY, CDR2 FYNNEI. This CDR3 has 15 amino acids. The ends were cut back, 0 bases at V and 2 bases at J, with 7 bases in the middle. The CDR3 sequence is CASSEARTNTGELFF. DNA for the CDR3: TGTGCCAGCAGTGAAGCTCGGACAAACACCGGGGAGCTGTTTTTT. Based on the CDR3 plus reference TRBV2 and TRBJ2-2, the full variable domain is EPEVTQTPSHQVTQMGQEVILRCVPISNHLYFYWYRQILGQKVEFLVSFYNNEISEKSEIFDDQFSVERPDGSNFTLKIRSTKLEDSAMYFCASSEARTNTGELFFGEGSRLTVL.

A single count supports this clone. The chain is built from TRBV7-2 and TRBJ2-1; TRBD2 matches 10 bases. This CDR3 spans 15 amino acids. V dropped 5 bases and J dropped 5; count of bases not matched to a gene: 6. Germline CDR1 SGHTA, CDR2 FQGNSA. DNA for the CDR3: TGTGCCAGCAGCCCGAGCGGGAGGGCCGACAATGAGCAGTTCTTC. Its protein is CASSPSGRADNEQFF.

V is TRBV5-5 and J is TRBJ2-3, with 7 bases that match TRBD2. Unmatched junction bases numbered 5, after V lost 1 base and J lost 6 bases. The CDR3 is 14 amino acids. CDR1 is SGHKS, CDR2 YYEKEE, per germline (reference sequence). CDR3 sequence: CASSLRTSSDTQYF. The DNA of the CDR3 is TGTGCCAGCAGCTTGAGGACTAGTTCGGATACGCAGTATTTT.

J is TRBJ2-7 and V is TRBV7-2, with 9 nucleotides matching TRBD2. V dropped 4 bases and J dropped 1; count of bases not matched to a gene: 8. CDR3 size: 16 residues. CDR1 and CDR2 (germline): SGHTA, FQGNSA. In nucleotides, the CDR3 is TGTGCCAGCAGCTCACTTGTAGCGGGAGAATCCTACGAGCAGTACTTC. It is translated as CASSSLVAGESYEQYF.

The genes are TRBV30 and TRBJ2-7, with D possibly TRBD2 on 6 matching bases. The V and J ends lost 0 bases and 2 bases respectively, with 11 bases between them. The CDR3 runs 14 residues. The germline V gene has CDR1 GTSNPN and CDR2 SVGIG (reference sequence). CDR3 DNA: TGTGCCTGGAGTGTGGGGGGAATGCCCTACGAGCAGTACTTC. The encoded protein is CAWSVGGMPYEQYF.

This chain links TRBV9 with TRBJ2-3, with TRBD2 matching over 16 bases. The CDR3 consists of 18 residues. With V trimmed by 3 bases and J by 8 bases, 12 bases remained unmatched. CDR1 is SGDLS, CDR2 YYNGEE, per germline. In DNA form, the CDR3 reads TGTGCCAGCAGCGAGGAGGGACTAGCGGGGGGGCTGGGAGCTACGCAGTATTTT. Translating gives CASSEEGLAGGLGATQYF.